This T cell receptor beta chain was captured in a study of blood T cell repertoires in COVID-19. Study at large: The cDNA or gDNA used as material had been derived from T cells, B-cell-depleted T cells, or PBMCs.

Sequencing used immunoSEQ multiplex PCR; TCRdb keeps in-frame clones, though not all of them. The table includes about 170,000 clones, around nine tenths detected once. Patients at the Seattle site were enrolled during active infection and followed longitudinally. CDR1 is LNHDA, CDR2 SQIVND, per germline (reference sequence). V dropped 5 bases and J dropped 4; count of bases not matched to a gene: 5. The CDR3 length is 14 residues. This sequence joins TRBV19 and TRBJ1-5, with 7 bases aligning to TRBD1. Specimen: peripheral blood. The receptor was isolated from a woman older than 75 with COVID-19, enrolled during active disease. CDR3 sequence reads: CASSPRDRNQPQHF. The CDR3, as DNA: TGTGCCAGTAGTCCCCGGGACAGAAATCAGCCCCAGCATTTT.